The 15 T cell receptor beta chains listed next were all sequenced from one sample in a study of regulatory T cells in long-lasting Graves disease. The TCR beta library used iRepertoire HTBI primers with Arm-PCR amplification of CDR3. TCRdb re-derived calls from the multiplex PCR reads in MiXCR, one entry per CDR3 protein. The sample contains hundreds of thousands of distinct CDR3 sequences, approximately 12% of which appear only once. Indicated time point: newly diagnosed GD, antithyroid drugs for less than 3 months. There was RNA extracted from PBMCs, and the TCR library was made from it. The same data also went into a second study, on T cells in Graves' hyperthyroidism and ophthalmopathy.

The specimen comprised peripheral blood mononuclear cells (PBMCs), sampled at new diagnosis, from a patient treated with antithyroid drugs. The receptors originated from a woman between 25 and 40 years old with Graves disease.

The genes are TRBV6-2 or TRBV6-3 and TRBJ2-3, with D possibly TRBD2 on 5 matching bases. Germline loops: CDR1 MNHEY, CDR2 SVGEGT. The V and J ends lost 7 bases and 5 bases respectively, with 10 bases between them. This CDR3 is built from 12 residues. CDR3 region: CASTASGDTQYF. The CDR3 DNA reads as TGTGCCAGCACCGCAAGCGGAGATACGCAGTATTTT.

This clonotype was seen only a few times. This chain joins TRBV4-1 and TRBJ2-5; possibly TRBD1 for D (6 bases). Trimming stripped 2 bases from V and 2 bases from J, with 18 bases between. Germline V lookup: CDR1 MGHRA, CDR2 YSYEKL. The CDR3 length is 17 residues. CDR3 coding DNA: TGCGCCAGCAGCCAATTTGCTCCACAGGGAACTCAAGAGACCCAGTACTTC. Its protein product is CASSQFAPQGTQETQYF.

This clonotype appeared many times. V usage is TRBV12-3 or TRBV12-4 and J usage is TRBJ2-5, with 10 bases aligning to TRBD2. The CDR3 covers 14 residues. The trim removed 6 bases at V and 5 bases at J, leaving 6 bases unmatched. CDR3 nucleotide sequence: TGTGCCAGCAGCCTTGGGACTAGCGATGAGACCCAGTACTTC. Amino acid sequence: CASSLGTSDETQYF.

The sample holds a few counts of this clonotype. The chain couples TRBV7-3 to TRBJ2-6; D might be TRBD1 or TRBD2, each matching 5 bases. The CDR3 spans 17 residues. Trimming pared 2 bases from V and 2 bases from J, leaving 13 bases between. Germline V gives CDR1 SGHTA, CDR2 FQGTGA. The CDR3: CASSLLSRGAGANVLTF. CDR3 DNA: TGTGCCAGCAGCTTATTATCACGAGGGGCTGGGGCCAACGTCCTGACTTTC.

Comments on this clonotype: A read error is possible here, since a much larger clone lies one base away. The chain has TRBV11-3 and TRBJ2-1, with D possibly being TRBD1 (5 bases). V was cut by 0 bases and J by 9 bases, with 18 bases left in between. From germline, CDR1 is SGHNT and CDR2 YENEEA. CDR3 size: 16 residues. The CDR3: CASSLDSRLGDSEQFF. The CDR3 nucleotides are TGTGCCAGCAGCTTAGATTCTCGGCTAGGTGACAGTGAGCAGTTCTTC.

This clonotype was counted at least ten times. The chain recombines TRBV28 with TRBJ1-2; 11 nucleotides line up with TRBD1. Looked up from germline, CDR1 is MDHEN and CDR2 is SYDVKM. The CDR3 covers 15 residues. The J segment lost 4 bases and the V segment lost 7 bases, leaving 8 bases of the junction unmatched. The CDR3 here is CASNLLGQGAYGYTF. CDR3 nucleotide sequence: TGTGCCAGCAACCTACTCGGACAGGGGGCCTATGGCTACACCTTC.

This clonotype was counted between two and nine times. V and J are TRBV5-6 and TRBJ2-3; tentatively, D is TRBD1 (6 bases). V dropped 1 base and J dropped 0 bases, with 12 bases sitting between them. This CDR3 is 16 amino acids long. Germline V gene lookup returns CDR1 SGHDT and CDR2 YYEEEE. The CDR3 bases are TGTGCCAGCAGCTTGTTGGGGGCTTTAAGCACAGATACGCAGTATTTT. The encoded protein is CASSLLGALSTDTQYF.

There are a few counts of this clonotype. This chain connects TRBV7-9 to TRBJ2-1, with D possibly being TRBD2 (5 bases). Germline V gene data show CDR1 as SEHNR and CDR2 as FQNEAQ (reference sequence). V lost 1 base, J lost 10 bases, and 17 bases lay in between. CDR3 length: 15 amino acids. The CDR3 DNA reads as TGTGCCAGCAGCTTAGACGGACTCCTACAATTAGAGCAGTTCTTC. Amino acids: CASSLDGLLQLEQFF.

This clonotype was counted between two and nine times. CDR3 loop: CASSFGTSLSGDTQYF. DNA of the CDR3: TGTGCCAGCAGCTTCGGGACTAGCCTATCCGGGGATACGCAGTATTTT. This rearrangement joins TRBV5-5 to TRBJ2-3, with TRBD2 matching over 9 bases. Germline trimming cut 2 bases from V and 6 bases from J; bases unmatched to any gene: 10. The CDR3 is made up of 16 amino acids. CDR1 is SGHKS, CDR2 YYEKEE, per germline (reference sequence). Together with reference TRBV5-5 and TRBJ2-3, the CDR3 gives the full variable domain: DAGVTQSPTHLIKTRGQQVTLRCSPISGHKSVSWYQQVLGQGPQFIFQYYEKEERGRGNFPDRFSARQFPNYSSELNVNALLLGDSALYLCASSFGTSLSGDTQYFGPGTRLTVL.

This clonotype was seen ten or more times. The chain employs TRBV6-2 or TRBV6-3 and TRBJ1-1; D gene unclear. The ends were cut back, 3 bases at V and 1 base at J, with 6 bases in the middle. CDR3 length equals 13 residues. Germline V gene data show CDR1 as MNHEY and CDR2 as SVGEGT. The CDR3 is CASSYWRNTEAFF. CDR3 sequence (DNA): TGTGCCAGCAGTTATTGGAGGAACACTGAAGCTTTCTTT.

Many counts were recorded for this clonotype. The CDR3 nucleotides read TGTGCCAGTAAACGGGACTTCAGGAACACTGAAGCTTTCTTT. It translates to CASKRDFRNTEAFF. V is TRBV19 and J is TRBJ1-1, with a possible D match to TRBD1 (5 bases). The CDR3 is 14 residues long. Looked up from germline, CDR1 is LNHDA and CDR2 is SQIVND (reference sequence). V shed 7 bases and J shed 1 base, with 13 bases lying between them.

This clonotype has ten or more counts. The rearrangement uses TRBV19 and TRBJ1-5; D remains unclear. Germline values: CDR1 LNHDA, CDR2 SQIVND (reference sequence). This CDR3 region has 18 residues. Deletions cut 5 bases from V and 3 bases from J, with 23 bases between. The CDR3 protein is CASSRLGLSAANNQPQHF. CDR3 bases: TGTGCCAGTAGTCGACTAGGGCTCTCGGCCGCCAACAATCAGCCCCAGCATTTT. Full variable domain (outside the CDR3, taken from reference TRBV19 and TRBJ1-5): DGGITQSPKYLFRKEGQNVTLSCEQNLNHDAMYWYRQDPGQGLRLIYYSQIVNDFQKGDIAEGYSVSREKKESFPLTVTSAQKNPTAFYLCASSRLGLSAANNQPQHFGDGTRLSIL.

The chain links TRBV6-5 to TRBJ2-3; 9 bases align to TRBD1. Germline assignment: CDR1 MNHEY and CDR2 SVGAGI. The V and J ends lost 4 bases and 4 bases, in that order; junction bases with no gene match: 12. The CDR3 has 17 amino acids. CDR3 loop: CASSLWTGEIGADTQYF. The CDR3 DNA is TGTGCCAGCAGTTTGTGGACAGGGGAAATTGGGGCAGATACGCAGTATTTT.

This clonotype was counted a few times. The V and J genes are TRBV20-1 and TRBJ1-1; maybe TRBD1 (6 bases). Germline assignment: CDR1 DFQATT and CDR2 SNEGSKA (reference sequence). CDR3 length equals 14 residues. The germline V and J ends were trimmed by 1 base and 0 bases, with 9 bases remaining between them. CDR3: CSARATGMNTEAFF. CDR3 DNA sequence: TGCAGTGCTAGAGCCACAGGGATGAACACTGAAGCTTTCTTT.

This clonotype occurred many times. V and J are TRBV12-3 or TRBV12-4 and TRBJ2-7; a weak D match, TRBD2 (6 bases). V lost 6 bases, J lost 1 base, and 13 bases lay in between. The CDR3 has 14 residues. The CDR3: CASRSSALSYEQYF. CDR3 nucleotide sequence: TGTGCCAGCAGGTCTAGCGCACTATCCTACGAGCAGTACTTC.